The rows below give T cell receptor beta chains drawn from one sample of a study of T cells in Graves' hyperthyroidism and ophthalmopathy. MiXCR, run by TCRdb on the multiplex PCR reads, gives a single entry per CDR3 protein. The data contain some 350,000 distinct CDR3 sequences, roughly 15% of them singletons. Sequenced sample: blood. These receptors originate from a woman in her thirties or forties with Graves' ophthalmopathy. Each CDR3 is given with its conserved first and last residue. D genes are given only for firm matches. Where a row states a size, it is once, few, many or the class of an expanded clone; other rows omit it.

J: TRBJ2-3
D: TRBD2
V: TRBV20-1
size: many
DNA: TGCAGTGCTAGAGTAGCGGGGGTGACAGATACGCAGTATTTT
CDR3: CSARVAGVTDTQYF

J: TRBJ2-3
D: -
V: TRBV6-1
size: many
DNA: TGTGCCAGCAGTGAACTAATGGCCCTTTCCACAGATACGCAGTATTTT
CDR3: CASSELMALSTDTQYF

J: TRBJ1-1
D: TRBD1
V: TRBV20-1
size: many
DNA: TGCAGTGCTTTGGGACAGTCGTCTGAAGCTTTCTTT
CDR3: CSALGQSSEAFF

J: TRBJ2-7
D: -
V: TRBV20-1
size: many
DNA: TGCAGTGCTACCGACCGGGACACTCTCTACGAGCAGTACTTC
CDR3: CSATDRDTLYEQYF

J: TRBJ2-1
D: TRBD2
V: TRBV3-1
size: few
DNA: TGTGCCAGCAGCCAAGGACTAGCGGGAGGTTATGAGCAGTTCTTC
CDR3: CASSQGLAGGYEQFF

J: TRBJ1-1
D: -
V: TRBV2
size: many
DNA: TGTGCCAGCAGTGATACCCGGGGCACTGAAGCTTTCTTT
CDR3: CASSDTRGTEAFF

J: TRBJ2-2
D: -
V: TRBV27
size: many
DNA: TGTGCCAGCAGTTTATTCAGGGCGCCCACCGGGGAGCTGTTTTTT
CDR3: CASSLFRAPTGELFF

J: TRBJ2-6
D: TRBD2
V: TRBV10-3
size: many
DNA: TGTGCCATCTTGGGACTAGCGGGAGGGGGCGACTCTGGGGCCAACGTCCTGACTTTC
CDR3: CAILGLAGGGDSGANVLTF

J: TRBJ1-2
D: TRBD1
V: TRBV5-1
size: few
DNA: TGCGCCAGCAGCTTGGAAGAGGGGGCAGGAGGTGGCTACACCTTC
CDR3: CASSLEEGAGGGYTF

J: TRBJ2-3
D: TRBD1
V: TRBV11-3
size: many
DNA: TGTGCCAGCAGCGGCCGGGACAGGGCCAGGGATACGCAGTATTTT
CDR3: CASSGRDRARDTQYF

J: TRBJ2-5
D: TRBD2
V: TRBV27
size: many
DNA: TGTGCCAGCAGTAGATTAGCGGGAGGCCAGGTGACCCAGTACTTC
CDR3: CASSRLAGGQVTQYF

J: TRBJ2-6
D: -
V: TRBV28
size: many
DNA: TGTGCCAGCAGTTTGGGGGCAGGGCCCAACGTCCTGACTTTC
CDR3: CASSLGAGPNVLTF

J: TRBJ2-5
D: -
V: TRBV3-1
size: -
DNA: TGTGCCAGCAGCCGGAATAGCAGGACCCAGTACTTC
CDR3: CASSRNSRTQYF

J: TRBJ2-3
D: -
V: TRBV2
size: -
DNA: TGTGCCAGCAGTGAGAGCCCTAGCACAGATACGCAGTATTTT
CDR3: CASSESPSTDTQYF

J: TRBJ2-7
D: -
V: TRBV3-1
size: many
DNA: TGTGCCAGCAGCCAAGGGAATTCCTACGAGCAGTACTTC
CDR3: CASSQGNSYEQYF

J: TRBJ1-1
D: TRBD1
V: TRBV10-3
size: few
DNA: TGTGCCATCGGGACAGAAATGAACACTGAAGCTTTCTTT
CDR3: CAIGTEMNTEAFF

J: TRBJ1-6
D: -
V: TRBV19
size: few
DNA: TGTGCCAGTAGTATGGGGCTGTCTGCACCCCTCCACTTT
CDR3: CASSMGLSAPLHF

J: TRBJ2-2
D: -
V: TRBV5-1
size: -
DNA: TGCGCCAGCAGCTTGGTACAGATTAACACCGGGGAGCTGTTTTTT
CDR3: CASSLVQINTGELFF

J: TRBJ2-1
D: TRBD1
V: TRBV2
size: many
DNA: TGTGCCAGCAGCAAAGACAGGGGCAAGGGGGAGCAGTTCTTC
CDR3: CASSKDRGKGEQFF

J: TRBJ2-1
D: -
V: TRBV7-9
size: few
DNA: TGTGCCAGCAGCCCGTTACCCTGGGCTAGCGTATACAATGAGCAGTTCTTC
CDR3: CASSPLPWASVYNEQFF